This TCR beta chain derives from a study of post-analysis software for immune sequencing data. General observations from the study: Patients had higher frequencies than controls of about 5 TRBV segments, including TRBV5-6, TRBV5-1 and TRBV20-1.

This clonotype was counted between two and nine times. Antigen specificity is unknown. J gave up 4 bases and V 6 bases, and 13 bases lay outside the gene matches. This CDR3 has 16 amino acids. Every TCR beta cDNA library bore unique molecular identifiers. Some 500,000 cDNA molecules were recovered from an input of about 0.85 to 11 million T cells. TCRdb fed the PCR reads into MiXCR, producing one record per CDR3 protein. Counted here are some 890,000 distinct CDR3 sequences, around 53% occurring once; the ten biggest clones make up roughly 4.4%. This TCR derives from a girl between 10 and 17 years old with multiple sclerosis. The sample taken for sequencing was blood. The rearrangement uses TRBV12-3 or TRBV12-4 and TRBJ2-3; 7 bases match TRBD2. DNA for the CDR3: TGTGCCAGCAGCCCACTGTGGGGGGGGAGCGCAGATACGCAGTATTTT. It is translated as CASSPLWGGSADTQYF.